This T cell receptor (beta chain) emerged from a study of shared clonotypes between healthy human individuals. Study-level points and caveats: Although depth was large, rarefaction showed that sequencing of the sorted subsets was incomplete.

This clone has a single count. Its antigen is undetermined. Measured with immunoSEQ multiplex PCR; TCRdb has only the in-frame clones, and not every one. The table records 2 million or so clones, 85% to 95% of them present only once. V was shortened by 0 bases and J by 4 bases, with 10 bases between the two germline ends. Germline V gene data show CDR1 as MNHEY and CDR2 as SVGAGI. The CDR3 runs 14 residues. Sequencing input: naive CD4+ T cells sorted from blood. Subset described: CD45RA+ positively selected. The TCR comes from a man between 18 and 35 years old in good health. The rearrangement uses TRBV6-5 and TRBJ2-7; either TRBD1 or TRBD2 may supply D (5 bases each). In DNA form, the CDR3 reads TGTGCCAGCAGTTACTCGGGGGTGGGGTACGAGCAGTACTTC. It codes for CASSYSGVGYEQYF.